This TCR beta chain derives from a study of T cell responses to AZD1222 COVID-19 vaccine. The method was immunoSEQ multiplex PCR; TCRdb's version includes in-frame clones alone and lacks a portion of them. The table lists some 130,000 clones, roughly 91% of them singletons. Study-wide results and limits: Seropositive AZD1222 recipients at baseline numbered only five or six. Donors skewed white British and female; clonal diversity was possibly underestimated.

The CDR3 totals 14 residues. CDR1 is GTSNPN, CDR2 SVGIG, per germline (reference sequence). V lost 2 bases and J 1 base, leaving 10 bases between the germline ends. A remark on this clone: The antigen remains unidentified.

The material was peripheral blood, obtained 28 days after the second AZD1222 dose. The TCR comes from an adult who received the AZD1222 COVID-19 vaccine. V and J are TRBV30 and TRBJ2-3, with D maybe TRBD2 (6 bases). The CDR3 is CAWSKQRGTDTQYF. The DNA of the CDR3 is TGTGCCTGGAGTAAACAGCGGGGCACAGATACGCAGTATTTT.